These 24 T cell receptor beta chains were sequenced from one sample in a study of blood T cell repertoires in COVID-19. TCRdb's copy holds only in-frame clones and misses some; the assay was immunoSEQ multiplex PCR. This sample has hundreds of thousands of clones, with approximately 90% found just once. Sequencing input: peripheral blood. The receptors derive from a man in his fifties with COVID-19, enrolled during active disease.

This chain connects TRBV25-1 to TRBJ2-7; 13 nucleotides match TRBD2. Germline-derived CDR1 and CDR2 are MGHDK and SYGVNS. There are 13 residues in the CDR3. V lost 7 bases, J lost 6 bases, and 3 bases stayed unmatched. As DNA, the CDR3 is TGTGCCAGCATGGGACTAGCGGGGCGCGAGCAGTACTTC. This sequence encodes CASMGLAGREQYF.

The J gene is TRBJ2-7, the V gene TRBV19; D is possibly TRBD2 (6 bases). V lost 1 base and J 0 bases, leaving 10 bases between the germline ends. Germline CDR1 and CDR2: LNHDA and SQIVND (reference sequence). The CDR3 is 15 residues long. CDR3 sequence: CASSIGGTVSYEQYF. CDR3 DNA: TGTGCCAGTAGTATAGGCGGGACGGTCTCCTACGAGCAGTACTTC.

V is TRBV7-2 and J is TRBJ1-6; 7 bases map to TRBD1. Germline assignment: CDR1 SGHTA and CDR2 FQGNSA. V dropped 1 base and J dropped 11; count of bases not matched to a gene: 5. The CDR3 has 14 residues. This CDR3 reads CASSLGDSRTPLHF. The CDR3 nucleotides are TGTGCCAGCAGCTTAGGGGACAGCAGAACACCCCTCCACTTT. Based on the CDR3 plus reference TRBV7-2 and TRBJ1-6, the full variable domain is GAGVSQSPSNKVTEKGKDVELRCDPISGHTALYWYRQSLGQGLEFLIYFQGNSAPDKSGLPSDRFSAERTGGSVSTLTIQRTQQEDSAVYLCASSLGDSRTPLHFGNGTRLTVT.

CDR3 sequence: CASSSSGGIQETQYF. DNA of the CDR3: TGCGCCAGCAGCAGTAGCGGGGGGATCCAAGAGACCCAGTACTTC. The gene calls are TRBV5-1 and TRBJ2-5; 10 bases agree with TRBD2. With V trimmed by 4 bases and J by 1 base, 4 bases remained unmatched. There are 15 residues in the CDR3. Germline-derived CDR1 and CDR2 are SGHRS and YFSETQ.

The chain recombines TRBV27 with TRBJ1-1; D may be TRBD1 (6 bases). Trimming took 0 bases from V and 10 from J, leaving 15 bases between them. Per germline, CDR1 MNHEY and CDR2 SMNVEV (reference sequence). This CDR3 is built from 14 residues. In DNA, the CDR3 is TGTGCCAGCAGTTTATCAGGGGGTAATCATAGAGCTTTCTTT. It translates to CASSLSGGNHRAFF.

A note on this clone: Other DNA sequences of this sample code for an identical CDR3. This chain links TRBV7-8 with TRBJ1-2; unclear D gene. Trimming took 1 base from V and 2 from J, leaving 8 bases between them. The CDR3 has 14 amino acids. Germline V lookup: CDR1 SGHVS, CDR2 FQNEAQ. The CDR3: CASSLGQRNYGYTF. Written as DNA, the CDR3 is TGTGCCAGCAGCTTAGGGCAGAGGAACTATGGCTACACCTTC.

The J gene is TRBJ1-1, the V gene TRBV29-1; D not certain. Trimming stripped 4 bases from V and 0 bases from J, with 9 bases between. In germline, CDR1 is SQVTM, CDR2 ANQGSEA. The CDR3 has 13 amino acids. Written as DNA, the CDR3 is TGCAGCGTTGGAAGAGGATTGAACACTGAAGCTTTCTTT. As protein: CSVGRGLNTEAFF.

Regarding this clone: Distinct nucleotide sequences in the sample also encode this CDR3. CDR3 amino acids: CASRERGDSNQPQHF. Written as DNA, the CDR3 is TGTGCCAGCAGGGAAAGGGGTGATAGCAATCAGCCCCAGCATTTT. The chain is built from TRBV2 and TRBJ1-5; maybe TRBD1 (5 bases). CDR3 length: 15 amino acids. V lost 6 bases and J lost 0, with 12 bases in between. Germline loops: CDR1 SNHLY, CDR2 FYNNEI.

The chain employs TRBV10-3 and TRBJ2-1; D call uncertain. The CDR3 spans 13 residues. V dropped 4 bases and J dropped 2 bases, with 6 bases sitting between them. CDR1 and CDR2 (germline): ENHRY, SYGVKD. The CDR3 bases are TGTGCCATCAGTGTCGACACCTACAATGAGCAGTTCTTC. Translation: CAISVDTYNEQFF.

In the case of this clone: One junction end disagrees with the germline gene, perhaps due to a read error. The V and J genes are TRBV23-1 and TRBJ1-2; a possible D gene is TRBD1 (5 bases). TRBV23-1 is an open reading frame, and its role is uncertain. This CDR3 spans 12 amino acids. The CDR3 bases are TGCGCCAGCAGTCATCGGGGGGATGGTTACACCTTC. Translation gives CASSHRGDGYTF.

This sequence joins TRBV10-3 and TRBJ2-1; possible D gene TRBD2, 5 bases. Trimming removed 6 bases from V and 5 bases from J, with 11 bases in between. The CDR3 totals 13 residues. Germline lookup yields CDR1 ENHRY and CDR2 SYGVKD. CDR3 nucleotides: TGTGCCATCAGCCCACTAGGAGACAATGAGCAGTTCTTC. Residues: CAISPLGDNEQFF.

V is TRBV6-5 and J is TRBJ2-3, with 7 bases that match TRBD1. Germline V gene lookup returns CDR1 MNHEY and CDR2 SVGAGI. This CDR3 is built from 15 residues. J lost 4 bases, V lost 5 bases, and 9 bases had no gene match. The CDR3 region has the DNA TGTGCCAGCAGTCCCGGATGGCAGGGGGCAGATACGCAGTATTTT. Protein sequence: CASSPGWQGADTQYF.

The genes are TRBV4-1 and TRBJ2-6, with D perhaps matching TRBD2 (6 bases). Germline V gives CDR1 MGHRA, CDR2 YSYEKL. The CDR3 spans 17 residues. The V end was cut by 2 bases, the J end by 0 bases, with 11 bases between. The CDR3 spells CASSQFRESSGANVLTF. CDR3 DNA sequence: TGCGCCAGCAGCCAATTCCGGGAGAGCTCTGGGGCCAACGTCCTGACTTTC.

The rearrangement joins TRBV5-4 to TRBJ2-2, with 12 positions matching TRBD2. The CDR3 extends over 17 amino acids. Per germline, CDR1 SGHNT and CDR2 YYREEE (reference sequence). Germline trimming cut 3 bases from V and 4 bases from J; bases unmatched to any gene: 7. The CDR3 protein is CASSYLAGGFGTGELFF. In DNA form, the CDR3 reads TGTGCCAGCAGCTATCTAGCGGGGGGGTTTGGCACCGGGGAGCTGTTTTTT.

In its sample, this clone was seen once. J is TRBJ2-2 and V is TRBV5-4; a possible D gene is TRBD1 (6 bases). CDR1 SGHNT and CDR2 YYREEE come from the germline V gene (reference sequence). With 3 bases removed from V and 0 bases from J, the gap between germline ends came to 9 bases. This CDR3 region has 15 residues. Here the CDR3 DNA reads TGTGCCAGCAGCTCCGGGACAACGAACACCGGGGAGCTGTTTTTT. Amino acid sequence: CASSSGTTNTGELFF.

V is TRBV5-1 and J is TRBJ2-2, with 10 bases that match TRBD1. Germline values: CDR1 SGHRS, CDR2 YFSETQ. The V and J ends lost 4 bases and 7 bases, in that order; junction bases with no gene match: 13. This CDR3 is built from 17 residues. DNA of the CDR3: TGCGCCAGCAGCAGAGGCGACAGGGGGCAATGGATCGGGGAGCTGTTTTTT. It is translated as CASSRGDRGQWIGELFF.

The rearrangement links TRBV7-9 to TRBJ1-6; D not certain. The germline CDR1 and CDR2 sequences are SEHNR and FQNEAQ (reference sequence). The CDR3 extends over 14 amino acids. The V end lost 3 bases, the J end lost 8 bases, and 11 bases lay between the germline ends. In DNA form, the CDR3 reads TGTGCCAGCAGCTTCAGGTGGATAGATTCACCCCTCCACTTT. Protein sequence: CASSFRWIDSPLHF.

The rearrangement joins TRBV30 to TRBJ1-1, with D possibly being TRBD1 (5 bases). Germline values: CDR1 GTSNPN, CDR2 SVGIG (reference sequence). V was trimmed by 1 base and J by 5 bases, leaving 8 bases between them. The CDR3 spans 12 residues. CDR3 protein: CAWSGGRTEAFF. CDR3 DNA: TGTGCCTGGAGTGGGGGGAGGACTGAAGCTTTCTTT.

This clone was counted once. The genes are TRBV27 and TRBJ2-3, with TRBD2 identical over 7 bases. The V gene's germline CDR1 is MNHEY and CDR2 SMNVEV (reference sequence). CDR3 size: 15 residues. The V segment lost 3 bases and the J segment 2 bases; nucleotides outside the gene matches: 5. In DNA form, the CDR3 reads TGTGCCAGCAGTTTTGTGGGGGGGTTCACAGATACGCAGTATTTT. Amino acid sequence: CASSFVGGFTDTQYF.

The chain couples TRBV15 to TRBJ2-1, with 7 bases that match TRBD1. Germline V gives CDR1 LNHNV, CDR2 YYDKDF (reference sequence). The CDR3 is made up of 16 amino acids. V shed 0 bases and J 9 bases; nucleotides not matched to a gene: 11. CDR3 bases: TGTGCCACCAGCAGAGATACAGGGGTGGGCTTTCGTGAGCAGTTCTTC. Translating it yields CATSRDTGVGFREQFF.

V usage is TRBV7-9 and J usage is TRBJ2-1, with D maybe TRBD2 (5 bases). V was pared by 0 bases and J by 1 base, with 7 bases between. Germline CDR1 SEHNR, CDR2 FQNEAQ (reference sequence). The CDR3 runs to 15 residues. The CDR3 coding sequence is TGTGCCAGCAGCTTAGCGGGAGATTCCTACAATGAGCAGTTCTTC. Its protein is CASSLAGDSYNEQFF.

The V call is TRBV28, the J call TRBJ1-5; unclear D gene. Germline CDR1 and CDR2: MDHEN and SYDVKM. CDR3 size: 14 residues. Trimming left V 3 bases short and J 2 bases short, with 8 bases between. The CDR3 bases are TGTGCCAGCAGTTTTTTGGGCGGCAATCAGCCCCAGCATTTT. Translated, it gives CASSFLGGNQPQHF.

This clone was counted between two and nine times. The gene calls are TRBV3-1 (or the pseudogene TRBV3-2) and TRBJ2-1; TRBD1 agrees at 11 bases. This CDR3 is 17 amino acids long. Trimming removed 2 bases from V and 9 bases from J; junction bases left unmatched: 12. The V gene's germline CDR1 is LGHDT and CDR2 YNNKEL (reference sequence). In DNA form, the CDR3 reads TGTGCCAGCAGCCAAAGACGTGGGACAGGGGGGGTTAGTGAGCAGTTCTTC. Protein sequence: CASSQRRGTGGVSEQFF.

A single count supports this clone. The V gene is TRBV14, the J gene TRBJ2-7, with 12 bases aligning to TRBD2. The V gene end was trimmed by 4 bases and the J gene end by 4 bases; junction bases not matched to a gene: 11. This CDR3 has 17 amino acids. The germline gives CDR1 SGHDN, CDR2 FVKESK. The CDR3 region has the DNA TGTGCCAGCAGCCGATATCTAGCGGGAGGGACTGGATACGAGCAGTACTTC. It encodes CASSRYLAGGTGYEQYF.